This is a list of T cell receptor beta chains from one sample in a study of Ad26.COV2.S vaccination and SARS-CoV-2 variants. The data were produced by immunoSEQ multiplex PCR, yet TCRdb's version contains in-frame clones alone and is incomplete. There are over 200,000 clones in the sample; 85% to 90% occur only once, and approximately 11% lies in the top ten. Source: peripheral blood, taken in a trial of Ad26.COV2.S vaccine versus placebo. These receptors all stem from a person between 18 and 65 years old who received the Ad26.COV2.S COVID-19 vaccine or a placebo. Both conserved end residues are part of each CDR3. D genes are given only for firm matches.

v_gene	j_gene	d_gene	CDR3aa
TRBV18	TRBJ1-6	TRBD1	CASSPPGQPNSPLHF
TRBV18	TRBJ1-3	TRBD1	CASSQTGGRGNTIYF
TRBV28	TRBJ1-2	TRBD1	CASSLNRGYGYTF
TRBV7-3	TRBJ2-3	TRBD2	CASSPLSGRTDTQYF
TRBV13	TRBJ2-7	-	CASSLNTGGGSEQYF
TRBV6-2/TRBV6-3	TRBJ2-3	-	CASSYSTLGGRGTQYF
TRBV7-9	TRBJ2-7	-	CASSPGSGYEQYF
TRBV2	TRBJ1-2	-	CASSERTVNYGYTF
TRBV30	TRBJ1-1	-	CAWGARGGKTEAFF
TRBV6-2/TRBV6-3	TRBJ2-3	-	CASSYSRLSFSTDTQYF
TRBV4-2	TRBJ1-5	-	CASSQEGGNQPQHF
TRBV9	TRBJ2-1	-	CASSLGLPLGAYNEQFF
TRBV3-1/TRBV3-2	TRBJ2-3	TRBD2	CASSIRVAGERTLTDTQYF
TRBV6-1	TRBJ2-7	-	CASSEAPWALSWGEQYF
TRBV5-1	TRBJ2-1	-	CASSLSRGGANEQFF
TRBV12-3/TRBV12-4	TRBJ1-1	-	CASSLYEGTEAFF
TRBV6-6	TRBJ1-1	-	CASSRRGNTEAFF
TRBV4-3	TRBJ2-5	-	CASSHLLVAETQYF
TRBV19	TRBJ1-2	-	CASSIGGGLANYGYTF
TRBV18	TRBJ2-3	TRBD2	CASSPLGLAELRSTDTQYF
TRBV4-3	TRBJ2-1	TRBD2	CASSQDRAGVGGNEQFF
TRBV7-2	TRBJ2-4	-	CASTRDNLAKNIQYF
TRBV10-3	TRBJ1-5	-	CAISEMGNQPQHF
TRBV5-4	TRBJ1-3	TRBD1	CASSLKQGAGNTIYF
TRBV5-4	TRBJ1-3	-	CASSLGTLGKDTIYF
TRBV29-1	TRBJ2-7	TRBD2	CSGGTSGRSYEQYF
TRBV4-3	TRBJ2-3	-	CASSQDLPGRTDTQYF
TRBV6-5	TRBJ2-1	TRBD1	CASTKGQKYNEQFF
TRBV7-2	TRBJ2-5	TRBD2	CASSMTSGGPETQYF
TRBV7-2	TRBJ2-1	TRBD1	CASSPGQGGWEQFF
TRBV30	TRBJ2-3	-	CAWSVRIAQVNTDTQYF
TRBV6-1	TRBJ2-3	TRBD2	CASSEVEASGRASTDTQYF
TRBV11-3	TRBJ2-7	-	CASRIGVSTYEQYF
TRBV4-3	TRBJ2-2	-	CASSQELGATGELFF
TRBV12-3/TRBV12-4	TRBJ1-2	TRBD1	CASSYRGNYGYTF
TRBV10-2	TRBJ2-2	-	CASSESQGFGELFF
TRBV5-6	TRBJ1-5	-	CASSLGGTLQHF
TRBV9	TRBJ2-2	TRBD2	CASSPLGSGSFTGELFF
TRBV7-2	TRBJ2-5	-	CASSPGYEVGETQYF
TRBV28	TRBJ2-2	TRBD1	CASNHFWDSTGELFF
TRBV25-1	TRBJ1-2	-	CASTPPGRDGGYTF
TRBV28	TRBJ2-5	TRBD1	CASSSPRTGTETQYF
TRBV5-1	TRBJ2-7	TRBD2	CASSLTSGPSYEQYF
TRBV3-1/TRBV3-2	TRBJ2-3	-	CASSSQNPVFMQDTQYF